The clone carrying this TCR beta chain has at least ten counts. Its matching antigen is unknown. These data originate in a study of T-cell reconstitution after alpha-beta-depleted transplantation in children. Findings of the study overall: Recipient T cells and thymic progenitors that survived were the source of the high TCRbeta diversity seen at day 60 in some patients. It was reported that alpha-beta T cells came from several hundred expanded graft clones (about two months after transplant). Once a year had passed after transplant, T-cell counts and diversity came mostly from newly produced T cells.

Trimming cost V 10 bases and J 0 bases, with 16 bases left between them. CDR3 length equals 14 residues. Germline CDR1 and CDR2: ENHRY and SYGVKD. Unique molecular identifiers were incorporated during preparation of the TCRbeta library. TCRdb independently ran MiXCR on the PCR reads; one entry per CDR3 protein. The sample lists around 120,000 distinct CDR3 sequences; under 25% were seen once. This sequence originates from a male patient aged 2 to 10 who had a stem cell transplant for chronic granulomatous disease, so the T cells may come from the graft donor. This material consisted of PBMCs, mostly from graft donor cells, taken 180 days after TCRalphabeta/CD19-depleted stem cell transplant. This rearrangement joins TRBV10-3 to TRBJ2-7; tentatively, D is TRBD1 (6 bases). The DNA for the CDR3 is TGTGCCAACTACAGGGTGAAAAGCTCCTACGAGCAGTACTTC. It translates to CANYRVKSSYEQYF.